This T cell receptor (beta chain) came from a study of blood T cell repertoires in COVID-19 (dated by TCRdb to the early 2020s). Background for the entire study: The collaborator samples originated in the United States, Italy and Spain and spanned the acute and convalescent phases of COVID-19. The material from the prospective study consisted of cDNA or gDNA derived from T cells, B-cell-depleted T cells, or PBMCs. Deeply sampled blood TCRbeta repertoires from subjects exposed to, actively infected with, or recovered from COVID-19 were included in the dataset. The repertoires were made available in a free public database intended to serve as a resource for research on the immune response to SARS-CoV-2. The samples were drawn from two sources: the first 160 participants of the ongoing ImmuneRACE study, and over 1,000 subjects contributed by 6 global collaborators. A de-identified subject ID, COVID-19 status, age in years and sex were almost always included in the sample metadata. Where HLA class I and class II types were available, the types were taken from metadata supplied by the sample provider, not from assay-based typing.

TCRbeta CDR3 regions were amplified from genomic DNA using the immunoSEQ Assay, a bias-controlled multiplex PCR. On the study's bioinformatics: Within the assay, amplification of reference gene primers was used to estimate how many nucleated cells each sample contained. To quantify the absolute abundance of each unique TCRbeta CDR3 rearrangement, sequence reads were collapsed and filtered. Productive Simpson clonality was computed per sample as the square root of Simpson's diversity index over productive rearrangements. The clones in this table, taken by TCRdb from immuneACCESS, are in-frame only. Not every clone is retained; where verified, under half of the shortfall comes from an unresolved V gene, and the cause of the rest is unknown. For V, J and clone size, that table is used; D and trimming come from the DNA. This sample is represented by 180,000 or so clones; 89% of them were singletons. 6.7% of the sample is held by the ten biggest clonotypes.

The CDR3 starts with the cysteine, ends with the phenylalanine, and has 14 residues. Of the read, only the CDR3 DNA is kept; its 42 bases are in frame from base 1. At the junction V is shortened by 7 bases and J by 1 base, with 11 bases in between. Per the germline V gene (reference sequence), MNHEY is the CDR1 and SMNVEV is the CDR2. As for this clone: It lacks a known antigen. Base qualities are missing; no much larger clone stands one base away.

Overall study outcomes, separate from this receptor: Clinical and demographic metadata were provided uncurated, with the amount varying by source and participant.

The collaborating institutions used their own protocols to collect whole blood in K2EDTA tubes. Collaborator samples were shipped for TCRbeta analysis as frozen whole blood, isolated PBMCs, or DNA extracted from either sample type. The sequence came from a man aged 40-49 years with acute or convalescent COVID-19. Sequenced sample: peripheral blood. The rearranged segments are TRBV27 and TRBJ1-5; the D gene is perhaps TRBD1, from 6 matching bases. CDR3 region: CASKPDRSNQPQHF. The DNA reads TGTGCCAGCAAACCAGACAGGAGCAATCAGCCCCAGCATTTT.